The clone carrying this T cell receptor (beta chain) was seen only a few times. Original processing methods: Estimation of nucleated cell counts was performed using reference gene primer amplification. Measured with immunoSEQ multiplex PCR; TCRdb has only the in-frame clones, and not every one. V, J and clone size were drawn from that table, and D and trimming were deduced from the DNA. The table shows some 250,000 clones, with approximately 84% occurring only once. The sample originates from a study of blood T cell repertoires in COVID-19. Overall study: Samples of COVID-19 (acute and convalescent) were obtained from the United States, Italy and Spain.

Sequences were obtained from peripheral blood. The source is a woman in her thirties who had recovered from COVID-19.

The CDR3, as DNA: TGCGCCAGCAGCTTTCTCCCAGATTCCTACGAGCAGTACTTC. The encoded protein is CASSFLPDSYEQYF. The rearrangement uses TRBV5-1 and TRBJ2-7; D gene uncertain. Trimming left V 2 bases short and J 1 base short, with 10 bases between. Germline CDR1 SGHRS, CDR2 YFSETQ. There are 14 residues in the CDR3. The full variable domain, completed using reference TRBV5-1 and TRBJ2-7, is KAGVTQTPRYLIKTRGQQVTLSCSPISGHRSVSWYQQTPGQGLQFLFEYFSETQRNKGNFPGRFSGRQFSNSRSEMNVSTLELGDSALYLCASSFLPDSYEQYFGPGTRLTVT.